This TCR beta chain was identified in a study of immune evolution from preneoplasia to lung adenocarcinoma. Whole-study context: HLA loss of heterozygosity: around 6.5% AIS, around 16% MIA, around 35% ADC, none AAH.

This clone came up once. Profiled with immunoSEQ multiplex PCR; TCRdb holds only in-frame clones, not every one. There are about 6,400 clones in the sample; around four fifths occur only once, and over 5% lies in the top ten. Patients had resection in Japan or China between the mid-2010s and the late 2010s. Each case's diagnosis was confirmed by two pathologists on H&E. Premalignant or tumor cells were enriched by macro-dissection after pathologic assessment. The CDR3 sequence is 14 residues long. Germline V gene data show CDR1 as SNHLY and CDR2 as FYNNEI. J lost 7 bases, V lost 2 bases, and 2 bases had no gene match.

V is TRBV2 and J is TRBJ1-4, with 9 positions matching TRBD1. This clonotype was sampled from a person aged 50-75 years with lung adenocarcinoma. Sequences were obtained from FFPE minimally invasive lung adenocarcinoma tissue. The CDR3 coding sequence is TGTGCCAGCAGTGAAAAGACAGGGGGTGAAAAACTGTTTTTT. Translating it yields CASSEKTGGEKLFF.